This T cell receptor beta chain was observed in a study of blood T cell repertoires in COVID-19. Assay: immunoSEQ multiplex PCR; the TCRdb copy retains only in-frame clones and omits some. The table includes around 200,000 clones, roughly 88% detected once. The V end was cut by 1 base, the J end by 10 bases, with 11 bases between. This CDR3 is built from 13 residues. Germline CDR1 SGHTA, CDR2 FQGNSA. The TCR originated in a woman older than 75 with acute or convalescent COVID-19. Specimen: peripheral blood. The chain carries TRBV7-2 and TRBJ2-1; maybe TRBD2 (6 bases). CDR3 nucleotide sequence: TGTGCCAGCAGCTTAGTTTTCGGGGGAGAGCAGTTCTTC. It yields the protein CASSLVFGGEQFF.